This TCR beta chain originates from a study of shared clonotypes between healthy human individuals. Details on this clone: What it binds is not known.

Study-level points and caveats: Represented diversity, genetic and exposure-history alike, was limited by few donors.

Once extracted for a subset, genomic DNA was divided evenly among several immunoSEQ plates. Original analysis: In the immunoSEQ data, sequences were junction-only and lacked quality scores, so filtering differed. The repertoire was sequenced with immunoSEQ multiplex PCR; TCRdb's copy has only in-frame clones and lacks some. D and trimming were read from the DNA, whereas the V and J calls and clone size are those reported in that table. The sample includes hundreds of thousands of clones, 73% of them seen just once. This sequence originates from a woman in her 30s in good health. The sequenced sample was memory CD4+ T cells sorted from blood. Noted subset: CD45RA-negative fraction.

The CDR3 sequence: CASSFPSPMGVHYNEQFF. The CDR3 DNA is TGTGCCAGCAGTTTCCCCTCCCCGATGGGGGTTCACTACAATGAGCAGTTCTTC. V is TRBV27 and J is TRBJ2-1; D assignment may be TRBD1 or TRBD2 (5 bases each). The germline V gene has CDR1 MNHEY and CDR2 SMNVEV (reference sequence). The V gene lost 3 bases and the J gene lost 3 bases, with 21 bases spanning the gap. The CDR3 contains 18 residues.